Following are 13 T cell receptor beta chains from one sample sequenced in a study of vaccination effects on CD4 cells after COVID-19 (dated by TCRdb to between 2021 and 2022). Library preparation employed the immunoSEQ multiplex PCR assay. This is the immuneACCESS table as TCRdb keeps it, with only in-frame sequences that have V and J called. A part of the clones is gone; compared with another copy, unresolved V genes explain less than half, and the rest is unexplained. The sample includes 70,000 or so clones, with around 70% observed a single time. More than 5% of the sample belongs to the ten largest clones. The ViraFEST assay stimulated PBMC with viral peptide pools and then used TCR sequencing to identify antigen-specific CD4+ T cell clonotypes by expansion. After approximately 11 days of culture, CD4+ T cells were isolated with the EasySep CD4+ T cell isolation kit. Convalescent patients had PCR-confirmed SARS-CoV-2 infection between March and December 2020, before Alpha, Beta and Delta variants emerged in the United States.

No antigens are known for them. The starting material was CD4+ T cells from PBMCs cultured with HIV peptides, obtained before COVID-19 vaccination. The cell subset or site label corresponds to: HIV-1 Nef peptide pool negative control/reference culture. Every receptor here comes from a human donor who had a prior SARS-CoV-2 infection.

V and J are TRBV18 and TRBJ1-1, with D unresolved. Trimming removed 6 bases from V and 3 bases from J, with 14 bases in between. CDR3 length: 14 amino acids. CDR1 is KGHSH, CDR2 LQKENI, per germline. The CDR3 nucleotides are TGTGCCAGCTCCGAAGGGCAGGACTACACTGAAGCTTTCTTT. Translation: CASSEGQDYTEAFF.

This clone was detected only a few times. The chain employs TRBV15 and TRBJ2-7; D is ambiguous. The CDR3 consists of 15 residues. Trimming removed 0 bases from V and 3 bases from J, with 12 bases in between. The germline CDR1 and CDR2 sequences are LNHNV and YYDKDF (reference sequence). The CDR3 coding sequence is TGTGCCACCAGCAGAGATCGGCCCACCCACTACGAGCAGTACTTC. Translating it yields CATSRDRPTHYEQYF.

The chain recombines TRBV5-1 with TRBJ2-2, with D possibly being TRBD1 or TRBD2 (5 bases each). The CDR3 is 15 residues long. The V gene lost 4 bases and the J gene lost 0 bases, with 10 bases spanning the gap. CDR1 is SGHRS and CDR2 is YFSETQ in the germline V gene. The CDR3 bases are TGCGCCAGCAGCCTGACAGCGGCGAACACCGGGGAGCTGTTTTTT. It translates to CASSLTAANTGELFF.

The gene calls are TRBV7-2 and TRBJ2-5; the D gene is possibly TRBD2 (5 bases). The CDR3 runs 15 residues. In germline, CDR1 is SGHTA, CDR2 FQGNSA. The germline V and J ends were trimmed by 5 bases and 5 bases, with 18 bases remaining between them. The CDR3 region is CASSLRVGSRETQYF. The CDR3 DNA reads as TGTGCCAGCAGCCTGAGGGTCGGTAGCAGGGAGACCCAGTACTTC.

The CDR3 DNA reads TGCAGCGTTGAAGACGGATACACTGAAGCTTTCTTT. The encoded protein is CSVEDGYTEAFF. The rearrangement uses TRBV29-1 and TRBJ1-1; unclear D gene. CDR1 and CDR2 from the germline V gene are SQVTM and ANQGSEA. Trimming cost V 0 bases and J 3 bases, with 5 bases left between them. The CDR3 runs 12 residues.

J is TRBJ2-3 and V is TRBV18; no clear D gene. CDR3 size: 11 residues. CDR1 is KGHSH and CDR2 is LQKENI in the germline V gene. The germline V and J ends were trimmed by 5 bases and 2 bases, with 2 bases remaining between them. The CDR3 DNA is TGTGCCAGCTCATTCACAGATACGCAGTATTTT. It yields the protein CASSFTDTQYF.

V usage is TRBV7-9 and J usage is TRBJ2-1; TRBD1 is a possible D gene (6 bases). Trimming cost V 5 bases and J 6 bases, with 14 bases left between them. CDR1 is SEHNR and CDR2 is FQNEAQ in the germline V gene (reference sequence). This CDR3 comprises 14 residues. The CDR3 loop reads CASSLSGTTNEQFF. CDR3 in DNA: TGTGCCAGCAGCCTGTCCGGGACAACCAATGAGCAGTTCTTC.

This chain connects TRBV7-3 to TRBJ2-1, with 7 bases lining up with TRBD2. Trimming cost V 5 bases and J 0 bases; bases outside gene matches: 7. Germline CDR1 and CDR2: SGHTA and FQGTGA. The CDR3 contains 16 residues. The CDR3 loop reads CASSVSSGSSYNEQFF. The CDR3 DNA reads TGTGCCAGCAGCGTTTCTAGCGGTAGCTCCTACAATGAGCAGTTCTTC.

The rearrangement uses TRBV9 and TRBJ2-4, with TRBD2 matching 13 bases. Trimming took 4 bases from V and 0 from J; bases not matched to a gene: 10. The CDR3 covers 19 residues. Germline V gene data show CDR1 as SGDLS and CDR2 as YYNGEE. CDR3 in amino acids: CASSKPGLAGFLAKNIQYF. CDR3 DNA sequence: TGTGCCAGCAGCAAACCGGGACTAGCGGGGTTTCTAGCCAAAAACATTCAGTACTTC.

This clone occurred a few times. The chain carries TRBV9 and TRBJ2-3; 10 bases are shared with TRBD2. This CDR3 comprises 17 residues. CDR1 SGDLS and CDR2 YYNGEE come from the germline V gene. V lost 3 bases and J lost 1; bases outside the gene matches: 8. This CDR3 is CASSANIAGGRTDTQYF. The CDR3 region has the DNA TGTGCCAGCAGCGCTAACATAGCGGGGGGTCGCACAGATACGCAGTATTTT. Full variable domain (outside the CDR3, taken from reference TRBV9 and TRBJ2-3): DSGVTQTPKHLITATGQRVTLRCSPRSGDLSVYWYQQSLDQGLQFLIQYYNGEERAKGNILERFSAQQFPDLHSELNLSSLELGDSALYFCASSANIAGGRTDTQYFGPGTRLTVL.

This clone came up a few times. The J gene is TRBJ1-1, the V gene TRBV11-2; D remains unclear. The CDR3 runs to 13 residues. Germline V gene data show CDR1 as SGHAT and CDR2 as FQNNGV. V was trimmed by 0 bases and J by 4 bases, leaving 6 bases between them. The CDR3 loop is CASSLDRSTEAFF. DNA for the CDR3: TGTGCCAGCAGCTTAGACAGAAGCACTGAAGCTTTCTTT.

The J gene is TRBJ1-2, the V gene TRBV7-8, with D perhaps matching TRBD1 (6 bases). The CDR3 has 13 amino acids. V was trimmed by 4 bases and J by 2 bases, leaving 8 bases between them. CDR1 SGHVS and CDR2 FQNEAQ come from the germline V gene. The CDR3 protein is CASSWTENYGYTF. The DNA for the CDR3 is TGTGCCAGCAGCTGGACAGAGAACTATGGCTACACCTTC.

This chain links TRBV15 with TRBJ2-7, with a possible D match to TRBD2 (6 bases). The germline gives CDR1 LNHNV, CDR2 YYDKDF (reference sequence). With 3 bases removed from V and 0 bases from J, the gap between germline ends came to 12 bases. The CDR3 loop spans 15 amino acids. The CDR3 loop reads CATSSTGTYSYEQYF. The CDR3 nucleotides read TGTGCCACCAGCAGTACCGGGACTTACTCCTACGAGCAGTACTTC.